This T cell receptor beta chain was observed in a study of metastatic and nonmetastatic thyroid tumors. None of the patients had undergone any treatment ahead of thyroid surgery. V was pared by 6 bases and J by 0 bases, with 17 bases between. This CDR3 spans 16 amino acids. Germline V CDR1 and CDR2: LNHDA, SQIVND (reference sequence). TCRdb reprocessed the PCR reads via MiXCR. The table shows 20,000 to 25,000 clones, with roughly 12% occurring only once. The sample holds many counts of this clone. The rearrangement links TRBV19 to TRBJ2-5; D remains unclear. The sample taken for sequencing was blood. The receptor was isolated from a female donor with papillary thyroid cancer or a benign thyroid nodule (not recorded which). Some clones in this sample may be carry-over from other donors' samples. The CDR3 nucleotides are TGTGCCAGTAGCCAAGAGTGGTGGGATAACCAAGAGACCCAGTACTTC. It translates to CASSQEWWDNQETQYF.